Presented here are 24 T cell receptor beta chains from one specimen sequenced in a study of cytotoxic CD8 clonotypes in ibrutinib-treated CLL. TCRdb keeps only in-frame clones here, not all; method: immunoSEQ multiplex PCR. This table holds 200,000 or so clones, approximately 70% found once. The input for sequencing was PBMCs, taken after 12 months of ibrutinib treatment. Receptors were obtained from a human donor with chronic lymphocytic leukemia.

CDR3 loop: CASDPGTANYGYTF. CDR3 coding DNA: TGTGCCAGCGACCCGGGAACCGCTAACTATGGCTACACCTTC. The V and J genes are TRBV19 and TRBJ1-2; unclear D gene. There are 14 residues in the CDR3. Trimming pared 9 bases from V and 0 bases from J, leaving 14 bases between. CDR1 LNHDA and CDR2 SQIVND come from the germline V gene (reference sequence).

The gene calls are TRBV27 and TRBJ2-7, with 7 positions matching TRBD2. This CDR3 contains 19 residues. Germline V CDR1 and CDR2: MNHEY, SMNVEV (reference sequence). Losses at the gene ends were 2 bases for V and 4 bases for J; bases not matched to a gene: 20. The CDR3 region has the DNA TGTGCCAGCAGTTTAAGGGGTAGCGGGTCGATCCTAGAAATATACGAGCAGTACTTC. It codes for CASSLRGSGSILEIYEQYF.

The rearrangement joins TRBV9 to TRBJ1-2, with TRBD1 matching over 8 bases. This CDR3 contains 16 residues. Germline V CDR1 and CDR2: SGDLS, YYNGEE. V dropped 3 bases and J dropped 5; count of bases not matched to a gene: 12. CDR3 nucleotides: TGTGCCAGCAGCGCCGCCGGACAGGGCCGGCGTTATGGCTACACCTTC. Its protein product is CASSAAGQGRRYGYTF.

Of note for this clone: The junction does not match germline at one end; this may be a read error. This sequence joins TRBV5-1 and TRBJ1-1, with D tentatively TRBD1 (6 bases). This CDR3 region has 15 residues. CDR1 SGHRS and CDR2 YFSETQ come from the germline V gene. The CDR3 region is CASRLGLQGRTEAFF. The CDR3 coding sequence is TGCGCCAGCAGATTGGGTTTACAGGGTCGAACTGAAGCTTTCTTT.

This sequence joins TRBV7-9 and TRBJ2-7; the D gene is possibly TRBD1 (5 bases). Trimming pared 5 bases from V and 2 bases from J, leaving 16 bases between. From germline, CDR1 is SEHNR and CDR2 FQNEAQ (reference sequence). The CDR3 runs 15 residues. The CDR3: CASSIDSTAAYEQYF. The CDR3 DNA follows: TGTGCCAGCAGCATTGACAGTACCGCGGCCTACGAGCAGTACTTC.

CDR3 in amino acids: CASSPQDSARGGELFF. CDR3 coding DNA: TGTGCCAGCTCACCCCAGGACAGCGCCCGAGGGGGGGAGCTGTTTTTT. The chain couples TRBV18 to TRBJ2-2; TRBD1 might be the D (6 bases). Germline values: CDR1 KGHSH, CDR2 LQKENI. V shed 3 bases and J shed 8 bases, with 19 bases lying between them. The CDR3 extends over 16 amino acids.

This clone was found once. Other DNA sequences from this sample encode an identical CDR3 as well. The chain uses TRBV10-2 and TRBJ1-2; TRBD1 is a possible D gene (6 bases). V lost 3 bases and J 2 bases, leaving 7 bases between the germline ends. The CDR3 runs 13 residues. The V gene's germline CDR1 is WSHSY and CDR2 SAAADI. The CDR3 protein is CASSERGNYGYTF. The CDR3 DNA is TGCGCCAGCAGTGAAAGGGGGAACTATGGCTACACCTTC.

This clone showed up just once. The V gene is TRBV29-1, the J gene TRBJ1-1; D ambiguous. The CDR3 length is 12 residues. Trimming took 4 bases from V and 5 from J, leaving 11 bases between them. From germline, CDR1 is SQVTM and CDR2 ANQGSEA. The DNA of the CDR3 is TGCAGCGTTGTGCCCGGGAGAACTGAAGCTTTCTTT. Protein sequence: CSVVPGRTEAFF.

This clone has a handful of counts. The chain carries TRBV9 and TRBJ1-2, with no clear D. Germline lookup yields CDR1 SGDLS and CDR2 YYNGEE. The CDR3 sequence is 13 residues long. Trimming removed 2 bases from V and 4 bases from J, with 9 bases in between. The CDR3 here is CASSVYRTYGYTF. For the CDR3, the DNA is TGTGCCAGCAGCGTGTACAGAACCTATGGCTACACCTTC. Based on the CDR3 plus reference TRBV9 and TRBJ1-2, the full variable domain is DSGVTQTPKHLITATGQRVTLRCSPRSGDLSVYWYQQSLDQGLQFLIQYYNGEERAKGNILERFSAQQFPDLHSELNLSSLELGDSALYFCASSVYRTYGYTFGSGTRLTVV.

The chain joins TRBV19 to TRBJ2-3, with TRBD1 matching 9 bases. Germline CDR1 and CDR2: LNHDA and SQIVND (reference sequence). The junction had 4 bases not matched to a gene; V was cut back by 1 base and J by 2 bases. The CDR3 covers 16 residues. The DNA for the CDR3 is TGTGCCAGTAGTATAGGTGGGACAGGGTTCACAGATACGCAGTATTTT. Protein sequence: CASSIGGTGFTDTQYF.

The chain joins TRBV30 to TRBJ2-3, with D possibly TRBD1 on 6 matching bases. Germline V CDR1 and CDR2: GTSNPN, SVGIG (reference sequence). The CDR3 is made up of 14 amino acids. Trimming took 5 bases from V and 2 from J, leaving 14 bases between them. The chain's CDR3 is CAWSGTIPTDTQYF. CDR3 DNA sequence: TGTGCCTGGTCAGGGACAATCCCCACAGATACGCAGTATTTT. Using reference TRBV30 and TRBJ2-3 for the parts outside the CDR3, the full variable domain is SQTIHQWPATLVQPVGSPLSLECTVEGTSNPNLYWYRQAAGRGLQLLFYSVGIGQISSEVPQNLSASRPQDRQFILSSKKLLLSDSGFYLCAWSGTIPTDTQYFGPGTRLTVL.

The chain joins TRBV5-1 to TRBJ1-1; no reliable D call. The CDR3 runs 12 residues. V was trimmed by 3 bases and J by 4 bases, leaving 7 bases between them. Germline V gives CDR1 SGHRS, CDR2 YFSETQ. The DNA for the CDR3 is TGCGCCAGCAGCTCCTTTTCCACTGAAGCTTTCTTT. Amino acids: CASSSFSTEAFF.

The rearrangement links TRBV5-1 to TRBJ1-1; perhaps TRBD1 as D (6 bases). Germline V gene lookup returns CDR1 SGHRS and CDR2 YFSETQ. The CDR3 loop spans 15 amino acids. The germline V and J ends were trimmed by 6 bases and 0 bases, with 15 bases remaining between them. CDR3 coding DNA: TGCGCCAGCACCCCCGCGGGGGGCATGAACACTGAAGCTTTCTTT. This codes for CASTPAGGMNTEAFF.

This clone was counted a single time. This rearrangement joins TRBV19 to TRBJ2-2, with D possibly being TRBD1 or TRBD2 (5 bases each). The CDR3 has 14 amino acids. Germline V gives CDR1 LNHDA, CDR2 SQIVND (reference sequence). V lost 10 bases and J 2 bases, leaving 14 bases between the germline ends. CDR3 in DNA: TGTGCCACCACCGGGACCATAAACACCGGGGAGCTGTTTTTT. Protein product: CATTGTINTGELFF.

The CDR3 reads CASSEVAGGRETQYF. DNA of the CDR3: TGTGCCAGCAGTGAAGTGGCAGGAGGACGGGAGACCCAGTACTTC. The chain employs TRBV6-1 and TRBJ2-5, with D perhaps TRBD2 (5 bases). This CDR3 is built from 15 residues. The ends were cut back, 1 base at V and 5 bases at J, with 14 bases in the middle. Germline V CDR1 and CDR2: MNHNS, SASEGT.

V and J are TRBV30 and TRBJ1-1; D gene uncertain. Trimming left V 5 bases short and J 5 bases short, with 9 bases between. CDR3 length equals 11 residues. CDR1 and CDR2 from the germline V gene are GTSNPN and SVGIG (reference sequence). The CDR3 bases are TGTGCCTGGGACTATCTTACTGAAGCTTTCTTT. This gives the protein CAWDYLTEAFF.

This clone was detected once. V is TRBV10-3 and J is TRBJ2-7; possible D gene TRBD2, 6 bases. Per germline, CDR1 ENHRY and CDR2 SYGVKD. CDR3 length: 14 amino acids. The ends were cut back, 5 bases at V and 1 base at J, with 12 bases in the middle. DNA of the CDR3: TGTGCCATCAGTCCGCTAGCGAGTTCCTACGAGCAGTACTTC. This codes for CAISPLASSYEQYF.

V and J are TRBV11-2 and TRBJ2-2; D not resolved. The CDR3 is made up of 15 amino acids. Trimming left V 4 bases short and J 0 bases short, with 9 bases between. The germline CDR1 and CDR2 sequences are SGHAT and FQNNGV. CDR3 bases: TGTGCCAGCAGCTCGCGGCAATCGAACACCGGGGAGCTGTTTTTT. Translation gives CASSSRQSNTGELFF.

The gene calls are TRBV7-9 and TRBJ2-2, with 10 bases identical to TRBD2. The CDR3 extends over 16 amino acids. Germline V gene lookup returns CDR1 SEHNR and CDR2 FQNEAQ (reference sequence). After removal of 3 bases from V and 4 bases from J, the junction contained 5 bases not matched to a gene. Here the CDR3 DNA reads TGTGCCAGCAGCTTTAGCGGGGGGCAGCGCACCGGGGAGCTGTTTTTT. This codes for CASSFSGGQRTGELFF.

This clone occurred a few times. The chain combines TRBV29-1 with TRBJ1-1; no clear D. This CDR3 spans 12 amino acids. Deletions cut 6 bases from V and 3 bases from J, with 11 bases between. Germline assignment: CDR1 SQVTM and CDR2 ANQGSEA. The CDR3 loop reads CSVKMWDTEAFF. In DNA, the CDR3 is TGCAGCGTCAAAATGTGGGACACTGAAGCTTTCTTT. Together with reference TRBV29-1 and TRBJ1-1, the CDR3 gives the full variable domain: SAVISQKPSRDICQRGTSLTIQCQVDSQVTMMFWYRQQPGQSLTLIATANQGSEATYESGFVIDKFPISRPNLTFSTLTVSNMSPEDSSIYLCSVKMWDTEAFFGQGTRLTVV.

In this sample, this clone turned up many times. This chain joins TRBV6-5 and TRBJ1-2, with a possible D match to TRBD1 (5 bases). Between the trimmed V and J ends, which lost 10 bases and 4 bases, there was a span of 13 bases. The CDR3 extends over 12 amino acids. Germline CDR1 and CDR2: MNHEY and SVGAGI. The CDR3 nucleotides are TGTGCCACCCGAGACAGAACCTATGGCTACACCTTC. Translation: CATRDRTYGYTF.

This rearrangement joins TRBV13 to TRBJ2-3; D unresolved. V lost 0 bases, J lost 1 base, and 11 bases lay in between. There are 16 residues in the CDR3. Germline lookup yields CDR1 PRHDT and CDR2 FYEKMQ (reference sequence). The CDR3 nucleotides are TGTGCCAGCAGCTTAGGGGGCGGATGGGGCACAGATACGCAGTATTTT. Residues: CASSLGGGWGTDTQYF. The entire variable domain, with the rest obtained from reference TRBV13 and TRBJ2-3, is as follows: AAGVIQSPRHLIKEKRETATLKCYPIPRHDTVYWYQQGPGQDPQFLISFYEKMQSDKGSIPDRFSAQQFSDYHSELNMSSLELGDSALYFCASSLGGGWGTDTQYFGPGTRLTVL.

The CDR3 here is CASSGNQPQHF. In DNA form, the CDR3 reads TGTGCCAGCTCAGGCAATCAGCCCCAGCATTTT. The chain links TRBV6-5 to TRBJ1-5; no firm D call. Trimming stripped 8 bases from V and 2 bases from J, with 4 bases between. Germline CDR1 and CDR2: MNHEY and SVGAGI. The CDR3 is made up of 11 amino acids.

The rearrangement links TRBV5-4 to TRBJ2-2; the D gene is possibly TRBD1 (6 bases). The CDR3 spans 15 residues. Between the trimmed V and J ends, which lost 1 base and 3 bases, there was a span of 10 bases. Germline CDR1 SGHNT, CDR2 YYREEE (reference sequence). This CDR3 reads CASSLRNRDTGELFF. DNA for the CDR3: TGTGCCAGCAGCTTGAGGAACAGGGACACCGGGGAGCTGTTTTTT.